The rows below give T cell receptor beta chains drawn from one sample of a study of molecular identifiers for immune sequencing clone quantification. From the PCR reads, TCRdb called clonotypes with MiXCR, one entry per CDR3 protein. The table records some 40,000 distinct CDR3 sequences, 24% of them present only once. Sequenced input: naive CD8+ T cells from blood, with Jurkat cell RNA spiked in. The source of these receptors is a human donor in good health. Some libraries in this study had Jurkat cell RNA spiked in. The CDR3 runs from the conserved cysteine through the conserved F or W. Each record gives: D gene, J gene, V gene, clone size, CDR3 protein, CDR3 DNA. D genes are given only for firm matches. Only some rows state a clone size, as once, few, many or a class for expanded clones.

D gene: TRBD1
J gene: TRBJ2-7
V gene: TRBV7-2
clone size: NA
CDR3 protein: CASSERRPGQIIYEQYF
CDR3 DNA: TGTGCCAGCAGCGAACGCCGACCGGGACAGATTATCTACGAGCAGTACTTC

D gene: TRBD1
J gene: TRBJ2-1
V gene: TRBV6-6
clone size: many
CDR3 protein: CASSYLPGHRDSSYNEQFF
CDR3 DNA: TGTGCCAGCAGTTACCTCCCGGGCCACAGGGACAGCTCCTACAATGAGCAGTTCTTC

D gene: TRBD2
J gene: TRBJ2-1
V gene: TRBV4-3
clone size: few
CDR3 protein: CASSQDRASGTYNEQFF
CDR3 DNA: TGCGCCAGCAGCCAAGATAGGGCTAGCGGGACCTACAATGAGCAGTTCTTC

D gene: TRBD2
J gene: TRBJ2-5
V gene: TRBV4-1
clone size: medium-sized
CDR3 protein: CASSLIAGGQETQYF
CDR3 DNA: TGCGCCAGCAGCCTAATAGCGGGGGGCCAAGAGACCCAGTACTTC

D gene: NA
J gene: TRBJ2-7
V gene: TRBV7-9
clone size: many
CDR3 protein: CASSPKAGYEQYF
CDR3 DNA: TGTGCCAGCAGCCCAAAAGCAGGATACGAGCAGTACTTC

D gene: NA
J gene: TRBJ1-5
V gene: TRBV7-9
clone size: NA
CDR3 protein: CASSLAGGINQPQHF
CDR3 DNA: TGTGCCAGCAGCTTAGCCGGGGGAATAAATCAGCCCCAGCATTTT

D gene: TRBD2
J gene: TRBJ2-7
V gene: TRBV7-9
clone size: few
CDR3 protein: CASSAGTSGRYEQYF
CDR3 DNA: TGTGCCAGCAGTGCCGGGACTAGCGGGAGATACGAGCAGTACTTC

D gene: NA
J gene: TRBJ2-7
V gene: TRBV5-1
clone size: NA
CDR3 protein: CASSQTGAYEQYF
CDR3 DNA: TGCGCCAGCAGCCAGACGGGGGCCTACGAGCAGTACTTC

D gene: NA
J gene: TRBJ1-5
V gene: TRBV6-7
clone size: many
CDR3 protein: CASSYPEWQPQHF
CDR3 DNA: TGTGCCAGCAGTTACCCCGAGTGGCAGCCCCAGCATTTT

D gene: NA
J gene: TRBJ2-7
V gene: TRBV11-2
clone size: NA
CDR3 protein: CASRPGGYEQYF
CDR3 DNA: TGTGCCAGCCGCCCGGGCGGCTACGAGCAGTACTTC

D gene: NA
J gene: TRBJ1-5
V gene: TRBV7-9
clone size: many
CDR3 protein: CASSLDSSNQPQHF
CDR3 DNA: TGTGCCAGCAGCTTAGACAGTAGCAATCAGCCCCAGCATTTT

D gene: TRBD2
J gene: TRBJ2-1
V gene: TRBV29-1
clone size: many
CDR3 protein: CSVEAPLAVAGNNEQFF
CDR3 DNA: TGCAGCGTTGAAGCCCCCCTCGCGGTAGCGGGAAACAATGAGCAGTTCTTC

D gene: TRBD2
J gene: TRBJ2-1
V gene: TRBV6-1
clone size: many
CDR3 protein: CASSELAGVTSYNEQFF
CDR3 DNA: TGTGCCAGCAGTGAACTAGCGGGAGTCACGTCATACAATGAGCAGTTCTTC

D gene: NA
J gene: TRBJ2-3
V gene: TRBV12-3/TRBV12-4
clone size: many
CDR3 protein: CASSLAGRTDTQYF
CDR3 DNA: TGTGCCAGCAGTTTAGCGGGTAGAACAGATACGCAGTATTTT

D gene: TRBD1
J gene: TRBJ2-3
V gene: TRBV29-1
clone size: many
CDR3 protein: CSVEGSDRDSTDTQYF
CDR3 DNA: TGCAGCGTTGAAGGGTCGGACAGGGATAGCACAGATACGCAGTATTTT

D gene: NA
J gene: TRBJ1-2
V gene: TRBV5-6
clone size: many
CDR3 protein: CASRGQLHYGYTF
CDR3 DNA: TGTGCCAGCAGGGGACAACTACACTATGGCTACACCTTC

D gene: TRBD1
J gene: TRBJ2-4
V gene: TRBV10-3
clone size: many
CDR3 protein: CAISRAGGLAKNIQYF
CDR3 DNA: TGTGCCATCAGTCGGGCAGGGGGCCTAGCCAAAAACATTCAGTACTTC

D gene: NA
J gene: TRBJ2-5
V gene: TRBV7-9
clone size: NA
CDR3 protein: CASSPETSGFQETQNF
CDR3 DNA: TGTGCCAGCAGCCCCGAGACATCAGGGTTCCAAGAGACCCAGAACTTC

D gene: NA
J gene: TRBJ2-1
V gene: TRBV7-8
clone size: many
CDR3 protein: CASRGASYNEQFF
CDR3 DNA: TGTGCCAGCAGGGGGGCTTCCTACAATGAGCAGTTCTTC

D gene: NA
J gene: TRBJ2-2
V gene: TRBV5-1
clone size: many
CDR3 protein: CASTLGWGVGELFF
CDR3 DNA: TGCGCCAGCACCCTGGGATGGGGCGTCGGGGAGCTGTTTTTT

D gene: TRBD1
J gene: TRBJ2-7
V gene: TRBV2
clone size: many
CDR3 protein: CASSEFGTGVEQYF
CDR3 DNA: TGTGCCAGCAGTGAGTTCGGGACAGGGGTCGAGCAGTACTTC

D gene: NA
J gene: TRBJ1-5
V gene: TRBV4-2
clone size: NA
CDR3 protein: CASSRPYAGQPQHF
CDR3 DNA: TGTGCCAGCAGCCGACCTTACGCGGGGCAGCCCCAACATTTT

D gene: TRBD1
J gene: TRBJ2-1
V gene: TRBV19
clone size: NA
CDR3 protein: CASTSRDRAGDERFF
CDR3 DNA: TGTGCCAGTACCTCAAGGGACAGGGCTGGCGATGAGCGGTTCTTC

D gene: TRBD2
J gene: TRBJ2-7
V gene: TRBV6-6
clone size: many
CDR3 protein: CASRHEAGRPYEQYF
CDR3 DNA: TGTGCCAGCAGACACGAAGCGGGACGCCCGTACGAGCAGTACTTC

D gene: TRBD1
J gene: TRBJ1-1
V gene: TRBV6-5
clone size: many
CDR3 protein: CASNPQGAGEAFF
CDR3 DNA: TGTGCCAGCAATCCACAGGGGGCAGGTGAAGCTTTCTTT

D gene: NA
J gene: TRBJ2-1
V gene: TRBV7-8
clone size: NA
CDR3 protein: CARRSGPGTRSYHEQFF
CDR3 DNA: TGTGCCCGCCGCTCGGGGCCGGGGACGCGCTCCTACCATGAGCAGTTCTTC

D gene: TRBD2
J gene: TRBJ2-3
V gene: TRBV20-1
clone size: many
CDR3 protein: CSATARGASTSTDTQYF
CDR3 DNA: TGCAGTGCTACGGCGCGGGGGGCGAGCACTAGCACAGATACGCAGTATTTT

D gene: NA
J gene: TRBJ2-5
V gene: TRBV28
clone size: many
CDR3 protein: CASSSPLDRKETQYF
CDR3 DNA: TGTGCCAGCAGTTCCCCCTTGGACAGAAAAGAGACCCAGTACTTC

D gene: NA
J gene: TRBJ2-1
V gene: TRBV19
clone size: few
CDR3 protein: CASSIGAGQDEQFF
CDR3 DNA: TGTGCCAGTAGTATTGGGGCAGGGCAGGATGAGCAGTTCTTC